This is a list of T cell receptor beta chains from one sample in a study of blood T cell repertoires in COVID-19. Here immunoSEQ multiplex PCR was the method, and the copy in TCRdb shows in-frame clones only, minus some. The sample has over 150,000 clones, roughly 79% seen once. The material sequenced was peripheral blood. The receptors here all came from a human donor with acute or convalescent COVID-19. The donor label of this sample is uncertain. Both conserved end residues are part of each CDR3. The D gene is left open where the match is weak. Size values are once, few and many counts, or a class for expanded clones, and some rows have none.

j_call d_call v_call clone_size cdr3_aa cdr3_nt
TRBJ2-5 . TRBV7-8 . CASSRGQSQETQYF TGTGCCAGCAGCCGAGGACAAAGCCAAGAGACCCAGTACTTC
TRBJ1-3 . TRBV11-2 once CASSIGQRSSGNTIYF TGTGCCAGCAGCATAGGACAGCGAAGCTCTGGAAACACCATATATTTT
TRBJ2-2 . TRBV3-1/TRBV3-2 . CASSQGTSRTGELFF TGTGCCAGCAGCCAGGGGACATCTCGCACCGGGGAGCTGTTTTTT
TRBJ1-4 TRBD1 TRBV5-1 . CASSRDRAYEKLFF TGCGCCAGCAGCCGGGACAGGGCATATGAAAAACTGTTTTTT
TRBJ2-1 TRBD2 TRBV7-9 . CASSLVGLASDEQFF TGTGCCAGCAGCTTAGTCGGACTAGCAAGCGATGAGCAGTTCTTC
TRBJ2-1 . TRBV3-1/TRBV3-2 few CASTRGGGNEQFF TGTGCCAGCACCCGAGGGGGGGGCAATGAGCAGTTCTTC
TRBJ2-5 . TRBV4-1 . CARSRQDKYQETQYF TGCGCCCGCAGCCGGCAGGATAAGTACCAAGAGACCCAGTACTTC
TRBJ2-7 TRBD1 TRBV11-2 . CASSPDRGYEQYF TGTGCCAGCAGCCCGGACAGGGGCTACGAGCAGTACTTC
TRBJ2-3 TRBD2 TRBV2 . CASNQRGPTDTQYF TGTGCCAGCAACCAGCGGGGCCCCACAGATACGCAGTATTTT
TRBJ2-1 . TRBV6-5 few CASSSLNEQFF TGTGCCAGCAGTTCTCTCAATGAGCAGTTCTTC
TRBJ2-3 TRBD2 TRBV7-2 once CASSIGRAADTQYF TGTGCCAGCAGTATCGGGAGGGCGGCGGATACGCAGTATTTT
TRBJ2-1 . TRBV11-2 . CASSTGTSTYNEQFF TGTGCCAGCAGCACCGGGACTTCCACCTACAATGAGCAGTTCTTC
TRBJ2-7 . TRBV7-9 . CASSYWGDYDEQYF TGTGCCAGCAGTTACTGGGGGGATTACGACGAGCAGTACTTC
TRBJ1-4 TRBD1 TRBV6-6 once CASNKGARREKLFF TGTGCCAGCAACAAGGGGGCAAGGCGTGAAAAACTGTTTTTT
TRBJ1-6 TRBD1 TRBV24-1 . CATSDQTGMFSPLHF TGTGCCACCAGTGATCAGACAGGGATGTTTTCACCCCTCCACTTT
TRBJ2-1 TRBD2 TRBV5-1 . CASSFSGSRENEQFF TGCGCCAGCAGCTTTAGCGGGAGCCGGGAGAATGAGCAGTTCTTC
TRBJ2-1 TRBD2 TRBV11-2 . CASRGASGFSYNEQFF TGTGCCAGTCGCGGGGCTAGCGGGTTCTCCTACAATGAGCAGTTCTTC
TRBJ1-1 TRBD1 TRBV5-1 . CASSLAQGALKTEAFF TGCGCCAGCAGCTTGGCCCAGGGGGCGTTAAAGACTGAAGCTTTCTTT
TRBJ2-5 TRBD2 TRBV11-2 . CASSPTWEGPPETQYF TGTGCCAGCAGTCCTACCTGGGAGGGGCCGCCCGAGACCCAGTACTTC
TRBJ1-6 . TRBV2 . CASSGRDNNSPLHF TGTGCCAGCAGTGGTAGGGACAATAATTCACCCCTCCACTTT
TRBJ2-7 TRBD2 TRBV30 few CAWSVAGKLYEQYF TGTGCCTGGAGTGTAGCGGGAAAGCTTTACGAGCAGTACTTC
TRBJ2-3 TRBD1 TRBV19 . CASAPGQGTDTQYF TGTGCCAGTGCCCCGGGACAGGGCACAGATACGCAGTATTTT
TRBJ1-5 . TRBV6-6 . CASSYLQVYQPQHF TGTGCCAGCAGTTACCTACAGGTCTATCAGCCCCAGCATTTT
TRBJ1-2 TRBD1 TRBV28 once CASSLVAGGPGYGYTF TGTGCCAGCAGTTTAGTCGCAGGGGGTCCAGGCTATGGCTACACCTTC
TRBJ1-6 . TRBV28 once CASRPSGGGSPLHF TGTGCCAGCAGGCCAAGTGGGGGGGGCTCACCCCTCCACTTT
TRBJ2-1 TRBD2 TRBV7-3 . CASSRSGSSYNEQFF TGTGCCAGCAGCCGCAGCGGGAGCTCCTACAATGAGCAGTTCTTC
TRBJ1-5 TRBD1 TRBV7-7 few CASSLDRINSNQPQHF TGTGCCAGCAGCCTGGACAGGATTAATAGCAATCAGCCCCAGCATTTT
TRBJ1-2 TRBD1 TRBV5-6 . CASSFLSATGGSYTF TGTGCCAGCAGCTTTTTATCGGCTACAGGGGGAAGCTACACCTTC
TRBJ2-2 TRBD2 TRBV9 . CASSTRGTSGPPMNTGELFF TGTGCCAGCAGCACCCGAGGGACTAGCGGGCCCCCCATGAACACCGGGGAGCTGTTTTTT
TRBJ2-3 TRBD2 TRBV18 . CASSPPSLAGGATQYF TGTGCCAGCTCACCACCCTCACTAGCGGGAGGGGCTACGCAGTATTTT
TRBJ2-7 . TRBV6-5 . CASSYSGRSSYEQYF TGTGCCAGCAGTTACTCGGGTAGGAGCTCCTACGAGCAGTACTTC
TRBJ1-1 TRBD1 TRBV29-1 . CSVLTGPTEAFF TGCAGCGTTTTGACAGGGCCCACTGAAGCTTTCTTT
TRBJ2-1 TRBD2 TRBV30 few CAWNGLAGVGEQFF TGTGCCTGGAACGGACTAGCGGGAGTTGGTGAGCAGTTCTTC
TRBJ2-3 TRBD1 TRBV3-1/TRBV3-2 . CASSQRTGLVDTQYF TGTGCCAGCAGCCAGAGGACAGGGTTGGTGGATACGCAGTATTTT
TRBJ1-2 TRBD1 TRBV18 few CASSPPGQGYGYTF TGTGCCAGCTCACCACCGGGACAGGGCTATGGCTACACCTTC
TRBJ1-5 . TRBV6-2/TRBV6-3 once CASSPTDSNQPQHF TGTGCCAGCAGTCCGACAGATAGCAATCAGCCCCAGCATTTT
TRBJ2-4 TRBD2 TRBV27 . CASSSERGRAAAKNIQYF TGTGCCAGCAGTTCCGAGCGAGGGAGGGCCGCGGCCAAAAACATTCAGTACTTC
TRBJ2-1 TRBD1 TRBV5-4 . CASSFDRGSYNEQFF TGTGCCAGCAGCTTCGACAGGGGCTCCTACAATGAGCAGTTCTTC
TRBJ2-7 . TRBV6-5 . CASSYPGNEQYF TGTGCCAGCAGTTACCCAGGGAACGAGCAGTACTTC
TRBJ2-5 TRBD2 TRBV18 few CASSPGLGIETQYF TGTGCCAGCTCACCGGGACTAGGTATAGAGACCCAGTACTTC
TRBJ1-6 . TRBV18 . CASSPRTEKDSPLHF TGTGCCAGCTCACCCAGGACAGAAAAGGATTCACCCCTCCACTTT
TRBJ2-2 TRBD2 TRBV2 . CASRRLAVHTGELFF TGTGCCAGCAGGAGACTAGCGGTACACACCGGGGAGCTGTTTTTT